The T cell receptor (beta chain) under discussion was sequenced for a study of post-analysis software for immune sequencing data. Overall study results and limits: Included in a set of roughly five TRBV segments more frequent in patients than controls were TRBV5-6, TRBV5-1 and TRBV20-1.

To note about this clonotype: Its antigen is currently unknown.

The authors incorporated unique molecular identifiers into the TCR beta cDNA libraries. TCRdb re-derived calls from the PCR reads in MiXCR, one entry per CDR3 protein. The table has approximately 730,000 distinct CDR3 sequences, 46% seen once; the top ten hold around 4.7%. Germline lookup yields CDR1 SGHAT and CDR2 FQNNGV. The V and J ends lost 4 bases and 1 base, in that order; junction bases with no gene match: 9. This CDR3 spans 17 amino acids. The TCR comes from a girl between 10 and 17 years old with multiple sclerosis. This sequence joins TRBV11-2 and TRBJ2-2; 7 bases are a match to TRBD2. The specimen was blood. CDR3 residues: CASSWGRLAVNTGELFF. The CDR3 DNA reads TGTGCCAGCAGCTGGGGTCGACTAGCTGTGAACACCGGGGAGCTGTTTTTT. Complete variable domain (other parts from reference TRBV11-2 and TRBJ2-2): EAGVAQSPRYKIIEKRQSVAFWCNPISGHATLYWYQQILGQGPKLLIQFQNNGVVDDSQLPKDRFSAERLKGVDSTLKIQPAKLEDSAVYLCASSWGRLAVNTGELFFGEGSRLTVL.